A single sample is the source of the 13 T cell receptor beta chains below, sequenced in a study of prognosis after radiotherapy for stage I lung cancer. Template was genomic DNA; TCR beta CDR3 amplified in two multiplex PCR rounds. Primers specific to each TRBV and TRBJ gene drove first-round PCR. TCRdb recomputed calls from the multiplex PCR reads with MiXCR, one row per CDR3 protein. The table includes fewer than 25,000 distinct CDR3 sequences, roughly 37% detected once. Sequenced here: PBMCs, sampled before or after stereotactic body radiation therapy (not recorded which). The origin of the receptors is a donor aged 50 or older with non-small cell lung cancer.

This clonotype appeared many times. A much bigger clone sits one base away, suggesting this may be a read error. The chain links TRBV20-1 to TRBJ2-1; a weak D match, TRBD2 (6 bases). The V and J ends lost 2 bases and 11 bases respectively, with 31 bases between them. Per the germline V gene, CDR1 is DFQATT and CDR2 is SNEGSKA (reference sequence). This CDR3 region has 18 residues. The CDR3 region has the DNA TGCAGTGCTAGATCTAAACGGCTACGGGAGCACCCTTACAACAAGCAGTTCTTC. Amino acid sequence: CSARSKRLREHPYNKQFF.

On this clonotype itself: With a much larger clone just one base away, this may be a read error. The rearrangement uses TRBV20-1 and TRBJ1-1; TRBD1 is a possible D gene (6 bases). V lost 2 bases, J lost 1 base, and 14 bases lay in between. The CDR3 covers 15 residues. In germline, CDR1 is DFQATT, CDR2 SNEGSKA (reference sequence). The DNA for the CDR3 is TGCAGTGCTAGATATCGGGTCAGGGGGAACACTGAAGCTTTCTTT. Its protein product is CSARYRVRGNTEAFF.

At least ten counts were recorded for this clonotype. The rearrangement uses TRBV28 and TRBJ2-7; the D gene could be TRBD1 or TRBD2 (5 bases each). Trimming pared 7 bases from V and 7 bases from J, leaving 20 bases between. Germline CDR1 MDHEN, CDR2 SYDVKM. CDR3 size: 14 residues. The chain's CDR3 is CASKKPGQGGEQYF. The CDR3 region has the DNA TGTGCCAGCAAAAAACCGGGGCAGGGTGGGGAGCAGTACTTC.

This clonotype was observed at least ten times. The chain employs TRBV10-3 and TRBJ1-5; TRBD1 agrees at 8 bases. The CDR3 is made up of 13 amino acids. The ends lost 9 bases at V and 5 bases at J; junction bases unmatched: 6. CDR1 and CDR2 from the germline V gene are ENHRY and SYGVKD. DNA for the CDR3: TGTGCCATAGCGACAGGGGCGGATCAGCCCCAGCATTTT. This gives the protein CAIATGADQPQHF.

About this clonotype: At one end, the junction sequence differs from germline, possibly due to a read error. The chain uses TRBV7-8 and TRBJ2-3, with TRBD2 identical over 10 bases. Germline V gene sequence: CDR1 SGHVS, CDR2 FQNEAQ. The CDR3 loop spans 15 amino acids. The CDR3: CTSSPTSGSTDTQYF. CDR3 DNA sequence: TGTACCAGCAGCCCGACTAGCGGGAGCACAGATACGCAGTATTTT.

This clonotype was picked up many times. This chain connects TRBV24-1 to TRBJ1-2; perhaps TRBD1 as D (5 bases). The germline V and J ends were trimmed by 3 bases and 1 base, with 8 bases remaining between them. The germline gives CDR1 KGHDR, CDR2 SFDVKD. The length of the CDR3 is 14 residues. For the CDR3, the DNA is TGTGCCACCAGTGATCGACAGAATAACTATGGCTACACCTTC. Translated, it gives CATSDRQNNYGYTF.

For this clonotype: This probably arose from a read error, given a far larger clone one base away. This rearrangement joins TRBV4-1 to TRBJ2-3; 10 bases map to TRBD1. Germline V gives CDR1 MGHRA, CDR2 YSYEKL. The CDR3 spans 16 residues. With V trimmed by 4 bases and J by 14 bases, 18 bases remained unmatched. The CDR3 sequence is CASSPIDRGQVGELYF. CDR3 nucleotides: TGCGCCAGCAGCCCAATCGACAGGGGGCAGGTCGGGGAGCTGTATTTT.

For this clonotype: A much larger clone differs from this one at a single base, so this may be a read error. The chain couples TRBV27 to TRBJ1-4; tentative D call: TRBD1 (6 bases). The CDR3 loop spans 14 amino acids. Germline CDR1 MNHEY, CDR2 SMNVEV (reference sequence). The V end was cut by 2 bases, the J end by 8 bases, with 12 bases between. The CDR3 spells CASSLLSQGEKLFF. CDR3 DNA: TGTGCCAGCAGTTTACTTAGTCAGGGGGAAAAACTGTTTTTT.

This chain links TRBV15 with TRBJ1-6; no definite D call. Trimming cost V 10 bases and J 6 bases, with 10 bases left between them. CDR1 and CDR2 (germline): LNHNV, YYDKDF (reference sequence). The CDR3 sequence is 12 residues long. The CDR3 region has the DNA TGTGCCAGCAGAGAGGTTAATTCACCCCTCCACTTT. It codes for CASREVNSPLHF.

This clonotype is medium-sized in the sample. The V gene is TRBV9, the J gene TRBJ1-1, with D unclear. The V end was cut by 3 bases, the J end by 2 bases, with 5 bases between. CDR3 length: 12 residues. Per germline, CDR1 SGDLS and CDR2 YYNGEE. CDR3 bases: TGTGCCAGCAGCGGGTCTAACACTGAAGCTTTCTTT. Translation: CASSGSNTEAFF.

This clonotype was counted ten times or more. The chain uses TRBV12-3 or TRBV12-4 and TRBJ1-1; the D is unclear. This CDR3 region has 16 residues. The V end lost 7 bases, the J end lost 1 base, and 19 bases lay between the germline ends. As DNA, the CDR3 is TGTGCCAGCACTCCCCTGGACGGGATGGGGAACACTGAAGCTTTCTTT. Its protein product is CASTPLDGMGNTEAFF.

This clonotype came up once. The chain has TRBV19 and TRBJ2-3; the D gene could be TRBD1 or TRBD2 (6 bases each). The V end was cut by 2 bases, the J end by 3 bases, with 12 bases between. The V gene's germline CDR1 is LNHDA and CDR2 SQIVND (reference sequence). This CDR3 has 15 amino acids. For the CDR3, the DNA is TGTGCCAGTAGTATACGGGGGCTCCCAACAGATACGCAGTATTTT. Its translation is CASSIRGLPTDTQYF.

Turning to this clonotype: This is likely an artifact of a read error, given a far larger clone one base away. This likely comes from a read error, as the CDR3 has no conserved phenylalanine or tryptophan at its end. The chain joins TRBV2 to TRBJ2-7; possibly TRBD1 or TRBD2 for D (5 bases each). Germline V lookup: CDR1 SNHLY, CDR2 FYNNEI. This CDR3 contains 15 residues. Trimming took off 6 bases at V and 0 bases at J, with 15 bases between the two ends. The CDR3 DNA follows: TGTGCCAGCAGCGGAAGCCGGGACGGCTCCTACGAGCAGTACTCC. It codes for CASSGSRDGSYEQYS.